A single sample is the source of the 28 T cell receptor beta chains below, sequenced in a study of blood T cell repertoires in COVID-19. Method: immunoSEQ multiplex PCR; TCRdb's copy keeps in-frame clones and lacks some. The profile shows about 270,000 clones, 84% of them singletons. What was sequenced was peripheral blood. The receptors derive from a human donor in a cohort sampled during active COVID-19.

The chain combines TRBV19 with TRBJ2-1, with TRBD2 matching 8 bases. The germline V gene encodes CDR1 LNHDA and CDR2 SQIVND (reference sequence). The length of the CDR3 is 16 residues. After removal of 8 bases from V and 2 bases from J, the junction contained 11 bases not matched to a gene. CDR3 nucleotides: TGTGCCAGTGCCACCATAGCGGGACCGACCTACAATGAGCAGTTCTTC. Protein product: CASATIAGPTYNEQFF.

The DNA for the CDR3 is TGCAGCGTTGGGACAGGGAATCAGCCCCAGCATTTT. Its translation is CSVGTGNQPQHF. This rearrangement joins TRBV29-1 to TRBJ1-5; 8 bases agree with TRBD1. This CDR3 is built from 12 residues. V trimming: 4 bases; J trimming: 4 bases; junction bases outside the gene matches: 0. From germline, CDR1 is SQVTM and CDR2 ANQGSEA. Using reference TRBV29-1 and TRBJ1-5 for the parts outside the CDR3, the full variable domain is SAVISQKPSRDICQRGTSLTIQCQVDSQVTMMFWYRQQPGQSLTLIATANQGSEATYESGFVIDKFPISRPNLTFSTLTVSNMSPEDSSIYLCSVGTGNQPQHFGDGTRLSIL.

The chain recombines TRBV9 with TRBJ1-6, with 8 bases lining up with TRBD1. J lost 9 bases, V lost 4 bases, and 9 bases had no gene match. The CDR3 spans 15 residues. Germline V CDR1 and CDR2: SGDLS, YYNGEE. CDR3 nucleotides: TGTGCCAGCAGCCCGAGGACAGGGCTTAGTTCACCCCTCCACTTT. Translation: CASSPRTGLSSPLHF.

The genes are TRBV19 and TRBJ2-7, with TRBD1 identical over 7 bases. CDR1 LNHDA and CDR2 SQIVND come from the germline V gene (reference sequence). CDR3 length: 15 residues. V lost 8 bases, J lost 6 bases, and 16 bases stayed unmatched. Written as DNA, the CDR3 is TGTGCCAGTCGGACAGGAACAAGGGGTAGGGGCGAGCAGTACTTC. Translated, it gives CASRTGTRGRGEQYF.

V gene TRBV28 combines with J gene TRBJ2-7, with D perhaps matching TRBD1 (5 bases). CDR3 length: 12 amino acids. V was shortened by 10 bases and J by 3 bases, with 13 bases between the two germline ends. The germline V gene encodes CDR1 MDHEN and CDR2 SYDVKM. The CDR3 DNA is TGTGCCACCGCCGACAGCCACTACGAGCAGTACTTC. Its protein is CATADSHYEQYF.

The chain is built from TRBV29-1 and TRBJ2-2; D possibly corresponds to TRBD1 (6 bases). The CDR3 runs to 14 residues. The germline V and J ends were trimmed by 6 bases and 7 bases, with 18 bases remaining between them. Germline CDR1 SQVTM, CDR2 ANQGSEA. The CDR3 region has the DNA TGCAGCGTAGCGAACAGGGTACAGGGCGGGGAGCTGTTTTTT. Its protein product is CSVANRVQGGELFF.

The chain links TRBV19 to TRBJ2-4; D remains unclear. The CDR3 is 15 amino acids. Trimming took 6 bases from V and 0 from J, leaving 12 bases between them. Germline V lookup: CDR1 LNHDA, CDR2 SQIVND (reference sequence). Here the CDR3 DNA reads TGTGCCAGTAGACTTTCCCGACTAGCCAAAAACATTCAGTACTTC. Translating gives CASRLSRLAKNIQYF.

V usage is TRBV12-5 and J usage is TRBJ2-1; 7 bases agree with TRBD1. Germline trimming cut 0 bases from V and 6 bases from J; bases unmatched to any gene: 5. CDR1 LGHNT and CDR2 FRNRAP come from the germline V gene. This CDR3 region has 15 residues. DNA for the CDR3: TGTGCTAGTGGTTTGGTACAGGGGCACGGCAATGAGCAGTTCTTC. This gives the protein CASGLVQGHGNEQFF.

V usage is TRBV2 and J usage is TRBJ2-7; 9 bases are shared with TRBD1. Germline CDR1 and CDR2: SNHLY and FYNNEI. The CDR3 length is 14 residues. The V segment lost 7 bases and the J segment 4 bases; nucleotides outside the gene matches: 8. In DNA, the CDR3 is TGTGCCAGCATTACCGGGACAGGGAATTACGAGCAGTACTTC. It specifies CASITGTGNYEQYF.

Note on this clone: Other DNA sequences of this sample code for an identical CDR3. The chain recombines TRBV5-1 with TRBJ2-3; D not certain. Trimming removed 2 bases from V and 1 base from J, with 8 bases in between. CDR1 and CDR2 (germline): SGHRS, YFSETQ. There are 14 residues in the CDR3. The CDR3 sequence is CASSFSSGTDTQYF. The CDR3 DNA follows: TGCGCCAGCAGCTTTAGCAGTGGCACAGATACGCAGTATTTT.

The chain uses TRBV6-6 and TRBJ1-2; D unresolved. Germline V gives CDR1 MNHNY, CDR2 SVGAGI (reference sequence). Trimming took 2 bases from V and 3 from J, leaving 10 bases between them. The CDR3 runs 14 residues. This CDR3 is CASSYRRSDYGYTF. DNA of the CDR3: TGTGCCAGCAGTTACCGCAGGTCCGACTATGGCTACACCTTC.

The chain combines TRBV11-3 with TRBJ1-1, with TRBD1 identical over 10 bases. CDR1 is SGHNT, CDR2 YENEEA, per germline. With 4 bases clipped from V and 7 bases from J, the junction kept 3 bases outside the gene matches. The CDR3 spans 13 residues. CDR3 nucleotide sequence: TGTGCCAGCAGCTCGGGACAGGGGTTTGAAGCTTTCTTT. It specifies CASSSGQGFEAFF.

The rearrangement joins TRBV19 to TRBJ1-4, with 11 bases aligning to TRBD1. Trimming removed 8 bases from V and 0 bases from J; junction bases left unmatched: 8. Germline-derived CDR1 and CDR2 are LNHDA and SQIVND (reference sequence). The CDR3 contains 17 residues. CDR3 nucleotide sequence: TGTGCCAGTGGGACAGGGGGTCACTCGGCAACTAATGAAAAACTGTTTTTT. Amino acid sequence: CASGTGGHSATNEKLFF.

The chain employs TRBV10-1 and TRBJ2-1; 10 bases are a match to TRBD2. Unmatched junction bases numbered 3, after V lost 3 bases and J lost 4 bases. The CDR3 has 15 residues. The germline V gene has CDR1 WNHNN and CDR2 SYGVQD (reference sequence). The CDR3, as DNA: TGCGCCAGCAGTGAAAGAGCGGGGGGGTACAATGAGCAGTTCTTC. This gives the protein CASSERAGGYNEQFF.

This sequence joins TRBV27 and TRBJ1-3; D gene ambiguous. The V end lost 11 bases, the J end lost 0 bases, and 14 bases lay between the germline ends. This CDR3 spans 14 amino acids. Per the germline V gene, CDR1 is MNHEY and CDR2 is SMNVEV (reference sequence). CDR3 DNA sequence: TGTGCCCCGGCGCGGTTGAGCTCTGGAAACACCATATATTTT. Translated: CAPARLSSGNTIYF.

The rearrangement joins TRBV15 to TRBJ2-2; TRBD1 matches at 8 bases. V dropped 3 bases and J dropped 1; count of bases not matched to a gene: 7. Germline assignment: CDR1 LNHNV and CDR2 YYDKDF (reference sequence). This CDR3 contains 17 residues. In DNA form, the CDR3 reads TGTGCCACCAGCAGCCTACCGGGACAGGAGAACACCGGGGAGCTGTTTTTT. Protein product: CATSSLPGQENTGELFF.

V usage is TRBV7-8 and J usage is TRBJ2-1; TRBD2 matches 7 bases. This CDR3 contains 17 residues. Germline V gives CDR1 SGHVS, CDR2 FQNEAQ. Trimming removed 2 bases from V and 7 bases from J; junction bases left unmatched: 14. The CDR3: CASSLPGSTSRGNEQFF. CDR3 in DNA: TGTGCCAGCAGCTTACCGGGGTCGACTAGCCGGGGGAATGAGCAGTTCTTC.

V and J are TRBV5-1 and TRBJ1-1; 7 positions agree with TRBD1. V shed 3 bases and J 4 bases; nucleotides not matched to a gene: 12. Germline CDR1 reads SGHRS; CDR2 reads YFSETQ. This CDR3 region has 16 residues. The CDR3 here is CASSSPQRTGVTEAFF. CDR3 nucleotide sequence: TGCGCCAGCAGCTCTCCACAGCGTACAGGGGTCACTGAAGCTTTCTTT.

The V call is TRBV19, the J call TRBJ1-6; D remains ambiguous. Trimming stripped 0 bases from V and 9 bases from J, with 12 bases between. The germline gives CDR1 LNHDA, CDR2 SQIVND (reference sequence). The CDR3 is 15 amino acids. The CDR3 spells CASSIEPSSSSPLHF. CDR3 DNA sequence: TGTGCCAGTAGTATAGAGCCTTCTAGCAGTTCACCCCTCCACTTT.

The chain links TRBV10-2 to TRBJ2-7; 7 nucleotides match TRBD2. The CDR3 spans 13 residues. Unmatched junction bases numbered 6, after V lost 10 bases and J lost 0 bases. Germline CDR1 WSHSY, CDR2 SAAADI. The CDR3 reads CATRGGSSYEQYF. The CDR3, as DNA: TGCGCCACCCGAGGCGGGAGCTCCTACGAGCAGTACTTC.

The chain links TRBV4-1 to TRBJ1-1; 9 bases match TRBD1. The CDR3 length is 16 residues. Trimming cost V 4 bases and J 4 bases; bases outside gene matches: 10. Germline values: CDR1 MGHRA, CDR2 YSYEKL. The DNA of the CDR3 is TGCGCCAGCAGCCTTACACAGGGGGCGATGATCACTGAAGCTTTCTTT. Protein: CASSLTQGAMITEAFF.

The CDR3 region has the DNA TGTGCCAGCAGCTTTTTGGAGGACCCGGATCATACCGGGGAGCTGTTTTTT. Its translation is CASSFLEDPDHTGELFF. This rearrangement joins TRBV7-2 to TRBJ2-2, with TRBD2 as a possible D gene (5 bases). Between the trimmed V and J ends, which lost 3 bases and 5 bases, there was a span of 19 bases. This CDR3 is 17 amino acids long. Germline V lookup: CDR1 SGHTA, CDR2 FQGNSA. The full variable domain, rest sourced from reference TRBV7-2 and TRBJ2-2, is GAGVSQSPSNKVTEKGKDVELRCDPISGHTALYWYRQSLGQGLEFLIYFQGNSAPDKSGLPSDRFSAERTGGSVSTLTIQRTQQEDSAVYLCASSFLEDPDHTGELFFGEGSRLTVL.

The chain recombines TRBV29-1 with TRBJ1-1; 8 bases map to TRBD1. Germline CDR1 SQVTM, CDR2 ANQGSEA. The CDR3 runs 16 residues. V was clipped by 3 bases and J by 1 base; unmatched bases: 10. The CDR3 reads CSVDRTGRTENTEAFF. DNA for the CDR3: TGCAGCGTTGATAGGACAGGGAGGACCGAGAACACTGAAGCTTTCTTT.

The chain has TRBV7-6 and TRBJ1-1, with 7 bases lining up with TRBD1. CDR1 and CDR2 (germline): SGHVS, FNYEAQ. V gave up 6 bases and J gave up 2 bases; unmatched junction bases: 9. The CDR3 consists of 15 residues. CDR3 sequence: CASRPGQQKNTEAFF. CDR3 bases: TGTGCCAGCAGACCGGGACAGCAAAAAAACACTGAAGCTTTCTTT.

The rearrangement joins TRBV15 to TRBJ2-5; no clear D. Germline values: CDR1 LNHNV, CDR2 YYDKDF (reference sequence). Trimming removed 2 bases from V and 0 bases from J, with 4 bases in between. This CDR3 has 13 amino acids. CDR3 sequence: CATSRQYQETQYF. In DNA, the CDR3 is TGTGCCACCAGCAGACAGTACCAAGAGACCCAGTACTTC.

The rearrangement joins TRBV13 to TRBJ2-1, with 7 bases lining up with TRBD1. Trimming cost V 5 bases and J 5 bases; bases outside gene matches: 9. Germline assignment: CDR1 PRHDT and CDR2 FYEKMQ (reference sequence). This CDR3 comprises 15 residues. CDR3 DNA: TGTGCCAGCAGCGAAACAGGGGTGGTTAACAATGAGCAGTTCTTC. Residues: CASSETGVVNNEQFF.

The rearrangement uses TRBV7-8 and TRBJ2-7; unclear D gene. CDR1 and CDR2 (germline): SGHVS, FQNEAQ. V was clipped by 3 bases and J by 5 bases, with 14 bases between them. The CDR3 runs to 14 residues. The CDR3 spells CASSFGLAGDEQYF. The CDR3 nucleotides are TGTGCCAGCAGCTTCGGTCTGGCAGGCGACGAGCAGTACTTC. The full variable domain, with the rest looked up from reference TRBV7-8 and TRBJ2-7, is GAGVSQSPRYKVAKRGQDVALRCDPISGHVSLFWYQQALGQGPEFLTYFQNEAQLDKSGLPSDRFFAERPEGSVSTLKIQRTQQEDSAVYLCASSFGLAGDEQYFGPGTRLTVT.

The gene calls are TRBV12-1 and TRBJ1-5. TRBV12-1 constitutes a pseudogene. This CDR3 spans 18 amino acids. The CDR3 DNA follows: TGTGCCACCCCGGGGGGGGGCGGAGGGTATTTGGGCAATCAGCCCCAGCATTTT. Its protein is CATPGGGGGYLGNQPQHF.